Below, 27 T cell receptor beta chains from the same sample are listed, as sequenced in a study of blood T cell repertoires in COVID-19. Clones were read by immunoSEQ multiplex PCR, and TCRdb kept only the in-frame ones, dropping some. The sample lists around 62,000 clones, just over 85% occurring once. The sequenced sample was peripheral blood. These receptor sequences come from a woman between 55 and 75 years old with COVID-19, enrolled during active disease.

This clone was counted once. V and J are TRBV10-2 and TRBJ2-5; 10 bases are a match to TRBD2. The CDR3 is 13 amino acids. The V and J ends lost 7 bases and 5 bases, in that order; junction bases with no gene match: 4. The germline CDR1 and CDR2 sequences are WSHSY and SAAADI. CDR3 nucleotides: TGCGCCAGCACCGAGACTAGCGGGGAGACCCAGTACTTC. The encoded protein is CASTETSGETQYF.

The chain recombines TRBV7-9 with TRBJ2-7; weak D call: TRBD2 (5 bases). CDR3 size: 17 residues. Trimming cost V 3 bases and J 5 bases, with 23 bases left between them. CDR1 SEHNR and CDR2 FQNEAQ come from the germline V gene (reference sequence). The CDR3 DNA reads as TGTGCCAGCAGCTTTATCTCGTCGGGCAGATCGAGGGACGAGCAGTACTTC. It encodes CASSFISSGRSRDEQYF.

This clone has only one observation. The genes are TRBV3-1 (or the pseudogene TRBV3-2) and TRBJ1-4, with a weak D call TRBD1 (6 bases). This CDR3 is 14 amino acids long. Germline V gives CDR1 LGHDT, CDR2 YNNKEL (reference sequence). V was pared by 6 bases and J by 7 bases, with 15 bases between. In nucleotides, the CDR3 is TGTGCCAGCAGGCGGGGGCTCTCGAGTGAAAAACTGTTTTTT. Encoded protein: CASRRGLSSEKLFF.

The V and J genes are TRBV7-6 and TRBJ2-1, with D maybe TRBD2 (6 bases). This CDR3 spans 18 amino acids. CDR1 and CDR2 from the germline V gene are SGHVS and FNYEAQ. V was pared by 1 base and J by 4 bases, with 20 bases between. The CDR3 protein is CASSLGAGGGAGYNEQFF. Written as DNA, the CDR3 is TGTGCCAGCAGCTTAGGGGCGGGTGGTGGCGCGGGGTACAATGAGCAGTTCTTC.

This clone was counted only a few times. The CDR3 protein is CASSDQGASEKLFF. CDR3 sequence (DNA): TGTGCCAGCAGTGATCAGGGGGCAAGTGAAAAACTGTTTTTT. The chain employs TRBV2 and TRBJ1-4; TRBD1 agrees at 8 bases. This CDR3 is 14 amino acids long. CDR1 is SNHLY and CDR2 is FYNNEI in the germline V gene. V lost 3 bases and J lost 7; bases outside the gene matches: 4.

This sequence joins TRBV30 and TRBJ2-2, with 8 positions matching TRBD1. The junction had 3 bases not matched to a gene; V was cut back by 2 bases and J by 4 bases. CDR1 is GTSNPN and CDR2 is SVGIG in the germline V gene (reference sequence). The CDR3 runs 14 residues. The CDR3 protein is CAWSPGTGTGELFF. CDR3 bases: TGTGCCTGGAGTCCCGGGACAGGCACCGGGGAGCTGTTTTTT.

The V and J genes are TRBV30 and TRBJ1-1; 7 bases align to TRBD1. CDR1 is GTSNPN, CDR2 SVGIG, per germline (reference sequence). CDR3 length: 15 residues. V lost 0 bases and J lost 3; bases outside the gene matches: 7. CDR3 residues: CAWSVRGQGDTEAFF. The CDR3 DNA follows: TGTGCCTGGAGTGTACGGGGCCAGGGGGACACTGAAGCTTTCTTT. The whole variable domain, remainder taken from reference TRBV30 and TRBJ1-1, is SQTIHQWPATLVQPVGSPLSLECTVEGTSNPNLYWYRQAAGRGLQLLFYSVGIGQISSEVPQNLSASRPQDRQFILSSKKLLLSDSGFYLCAWSVRGQGDTEAFFGQGTRLTVV.

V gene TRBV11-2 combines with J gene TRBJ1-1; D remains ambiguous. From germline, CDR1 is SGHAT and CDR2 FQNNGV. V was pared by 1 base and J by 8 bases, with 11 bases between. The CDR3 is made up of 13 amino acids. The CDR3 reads CASSLGWEAEAFF. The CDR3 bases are TGTGCCAGCAGCTTAGGTTGGGAGGCGGAAGCTTTCTTT.

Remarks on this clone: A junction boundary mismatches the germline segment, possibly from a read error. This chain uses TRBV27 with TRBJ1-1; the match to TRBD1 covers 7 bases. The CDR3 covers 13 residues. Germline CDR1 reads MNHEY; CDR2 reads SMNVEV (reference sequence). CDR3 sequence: CASSLSGQVQAFF. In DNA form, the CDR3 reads TGTGCCAGCAGTCTATCCGGACAGGTTCAGGCTTTCTTT.

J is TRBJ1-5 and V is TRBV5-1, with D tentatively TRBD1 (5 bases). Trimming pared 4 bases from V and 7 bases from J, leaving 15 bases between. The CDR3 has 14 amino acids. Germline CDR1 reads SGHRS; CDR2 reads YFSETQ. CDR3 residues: CASSASGSGQPQHF. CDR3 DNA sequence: TGCGCCAGCAGCGCCTCAGGGAGCGGGCAGCCCCAGCATTTT.

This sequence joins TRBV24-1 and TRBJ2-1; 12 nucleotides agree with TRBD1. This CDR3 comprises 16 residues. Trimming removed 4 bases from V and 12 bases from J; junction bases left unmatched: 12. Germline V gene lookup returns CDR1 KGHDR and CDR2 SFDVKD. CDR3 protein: CATSETGTGGLGGQFF. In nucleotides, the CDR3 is TGTGCCACCAGTGAGACCGGGACAGGGGGCCTAGGGGGGCAGTTCTTC.

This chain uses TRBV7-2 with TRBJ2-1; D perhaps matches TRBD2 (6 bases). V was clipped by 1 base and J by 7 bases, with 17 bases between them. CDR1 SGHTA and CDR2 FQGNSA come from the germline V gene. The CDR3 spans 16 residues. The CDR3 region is CASSLVLGGAQNEQFF. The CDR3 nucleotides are TGTGCCAGCAGCTTAGTTTTAGGCGGGGCCCAGAATGAGCAGTTCTTC.

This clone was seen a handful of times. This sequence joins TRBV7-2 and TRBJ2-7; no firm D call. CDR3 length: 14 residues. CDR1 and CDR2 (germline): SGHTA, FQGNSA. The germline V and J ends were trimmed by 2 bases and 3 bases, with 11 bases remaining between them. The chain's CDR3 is CASSLQTGDYEQYF. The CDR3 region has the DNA TGTGCCAGCAGCTTACAGACTGGAGACTACGAGCAGTACTTC.

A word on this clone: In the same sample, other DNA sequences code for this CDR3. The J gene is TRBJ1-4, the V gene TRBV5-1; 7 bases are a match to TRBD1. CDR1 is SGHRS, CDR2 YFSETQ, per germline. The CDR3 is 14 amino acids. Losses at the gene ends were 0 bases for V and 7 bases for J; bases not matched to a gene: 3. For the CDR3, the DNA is TGCGCCAGCAGCTTGGGGCAGGGGGGTGAAAAACTGTTTTTT. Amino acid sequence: CASSLGQGGEKLFF. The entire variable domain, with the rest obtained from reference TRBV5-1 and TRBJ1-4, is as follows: KAGVTQTPRYLIKTRGQQVTLSCSPISGHRSVSWYQQTPGQGLQFLFEYFSETQRNKGNFPGRFSGRQFSNSRSEMNVSTLELGDSALYLCASSLGQGGEKLFFGSGTQLSVL.

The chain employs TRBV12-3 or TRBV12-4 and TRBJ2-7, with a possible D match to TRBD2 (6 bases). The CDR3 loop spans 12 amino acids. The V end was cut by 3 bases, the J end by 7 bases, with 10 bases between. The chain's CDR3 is CASSFGGQEQYF. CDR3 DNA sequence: TGTGCCAGCAGTTTTGGAGGGCAAGAGCAGTACTTC.

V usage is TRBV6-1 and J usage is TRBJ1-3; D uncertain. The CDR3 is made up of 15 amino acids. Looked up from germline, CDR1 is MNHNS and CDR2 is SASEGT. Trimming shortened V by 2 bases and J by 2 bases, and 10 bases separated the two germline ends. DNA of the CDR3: TGTGCCAGCAGTGAACAGACTGAACCTGGAAACACCATATATTTT. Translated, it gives CASSEQTEPGNTIYF.

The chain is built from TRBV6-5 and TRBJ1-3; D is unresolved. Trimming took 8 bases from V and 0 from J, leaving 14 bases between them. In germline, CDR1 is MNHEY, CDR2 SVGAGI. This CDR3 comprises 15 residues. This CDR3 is CASAMTASSGNTIYF. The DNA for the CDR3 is TGTGCCAGCGCCATGACTGCTAGCTCTGGAAACACCATATATTTT.

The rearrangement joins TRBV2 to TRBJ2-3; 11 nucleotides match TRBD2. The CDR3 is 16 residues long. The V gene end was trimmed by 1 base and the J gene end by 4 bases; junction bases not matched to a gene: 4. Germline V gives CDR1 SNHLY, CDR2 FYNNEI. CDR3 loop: CASSEEGSGRADTQYF. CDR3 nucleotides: TGTGCCAGCAGTGAAGAGGGTAGCGGGAGGGCAGATACGCAGTATTTT.

The CDR3 loop reads CASSSGQGGLPYNEQFF. CDR3 bases: TGTGCCAGCAGCTCCGGACAGGGGGGGCTTCCCTACAATGAGCAGTTCTTC. The chain uses TRBV13 and TRBJ2-1, with 10 bases fitting TRBD1. With V trimmed by 4 bases and J by 2 bases, 8 bases remained unmatched. In germline, CDR1 is PRHDT, CDR2 FYEKMQ (reference sequence). The CDR3 length is 17 residues.

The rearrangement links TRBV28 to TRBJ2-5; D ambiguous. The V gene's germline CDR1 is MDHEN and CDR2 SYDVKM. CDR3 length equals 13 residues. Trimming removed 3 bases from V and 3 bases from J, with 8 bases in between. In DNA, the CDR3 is TGTGCCAGCAGTTTTAACAATGAAGAGACCCAGTACTTC. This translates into CASSFNNEETQYF.

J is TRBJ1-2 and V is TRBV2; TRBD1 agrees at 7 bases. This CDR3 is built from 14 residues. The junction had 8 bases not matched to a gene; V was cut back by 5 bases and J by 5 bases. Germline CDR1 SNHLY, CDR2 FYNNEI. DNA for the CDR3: TGTGCCAGCAGTCGACCTACAGGGGAGTATGGCTACACCTTC. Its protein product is CASSRPTGEYGYTF.

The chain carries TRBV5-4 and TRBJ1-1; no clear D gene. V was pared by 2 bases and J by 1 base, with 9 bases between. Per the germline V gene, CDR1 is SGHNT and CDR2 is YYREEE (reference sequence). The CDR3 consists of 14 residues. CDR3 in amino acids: CASSFSGSNTEAFF. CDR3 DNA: TGTGCCAGCAGCTTTTCCGGGTCGAACACTGAAGCTTTCTTT.

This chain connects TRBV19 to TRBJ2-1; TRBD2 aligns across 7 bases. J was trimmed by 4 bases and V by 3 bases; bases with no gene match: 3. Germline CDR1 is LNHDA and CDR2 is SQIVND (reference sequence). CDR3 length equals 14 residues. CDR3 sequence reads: CASSMSGKYNEQFF. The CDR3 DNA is TGTGCCAGTAGTATGAGCGGGAAGTACAATGAGCAGTTCTTC.

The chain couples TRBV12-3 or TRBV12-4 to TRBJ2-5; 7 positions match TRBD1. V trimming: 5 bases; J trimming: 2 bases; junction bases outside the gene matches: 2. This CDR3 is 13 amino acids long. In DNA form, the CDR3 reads TGTGCCAGCAGTACGGGACAGCAAGAGACCCAGTACTTC. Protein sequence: CASSTGQQETQYF.

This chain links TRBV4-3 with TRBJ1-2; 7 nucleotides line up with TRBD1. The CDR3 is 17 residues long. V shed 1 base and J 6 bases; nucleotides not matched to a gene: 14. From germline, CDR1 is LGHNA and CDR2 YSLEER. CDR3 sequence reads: CASSQVSPDRPRDGYTF. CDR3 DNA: TGCGCCAGCAGCCAAGTTTCCCCGGACAGGCCGAGGGATGGCTACACCTTC.

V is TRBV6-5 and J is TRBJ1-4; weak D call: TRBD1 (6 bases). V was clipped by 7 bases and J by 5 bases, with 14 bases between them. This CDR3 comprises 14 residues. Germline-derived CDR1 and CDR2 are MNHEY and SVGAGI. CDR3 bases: TGTGCCAGCACTAAACAGGGCCCAAATGAAAAACTGTTTTTT. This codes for CASTKQGPNEKLFF.

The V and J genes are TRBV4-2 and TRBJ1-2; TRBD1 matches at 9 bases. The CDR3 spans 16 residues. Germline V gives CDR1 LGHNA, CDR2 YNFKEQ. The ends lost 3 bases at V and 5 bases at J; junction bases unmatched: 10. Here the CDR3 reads CASSQKGQGEWYGYTF. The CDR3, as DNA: TGTGCCAGCAGCCAGAAGGGACAGGGAGAATGGTATGGCTACACCTTC.